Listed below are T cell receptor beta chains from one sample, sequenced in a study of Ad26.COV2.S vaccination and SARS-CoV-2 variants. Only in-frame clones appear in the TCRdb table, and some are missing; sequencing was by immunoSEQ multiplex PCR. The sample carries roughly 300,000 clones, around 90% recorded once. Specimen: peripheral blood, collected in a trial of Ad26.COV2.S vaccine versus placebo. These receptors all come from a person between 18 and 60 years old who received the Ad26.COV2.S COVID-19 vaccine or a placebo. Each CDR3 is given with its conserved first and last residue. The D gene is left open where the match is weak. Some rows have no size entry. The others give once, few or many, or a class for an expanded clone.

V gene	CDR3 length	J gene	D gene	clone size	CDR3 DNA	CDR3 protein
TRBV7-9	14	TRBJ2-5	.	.	TGTGCCAGCAGCTTTCGTGACAGGTGGGAGACCCAGTACTTC	CASSFRDRWETQYF
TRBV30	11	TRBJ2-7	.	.	TGTGCCTGGAGTAGAACCCCGGAGCAGTACTTC	CAWSRTPEQYF
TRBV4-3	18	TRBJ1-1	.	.	TGCGCCAGCAGCCAAGCCGGAAATATAGGAGGATTGAACACTGAAGCTTTCTTT	CASSQAGNIGGLNTEAFF
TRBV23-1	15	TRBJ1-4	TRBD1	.	TGCGCCAGCAGTCGACCTACAGGGGGCGATGAAAAACTGTTTTTT	CASSRPTGGDEKLFF
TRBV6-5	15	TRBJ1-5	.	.	TGTGCCAGCAGAAAAACGGGACCCCCTAATCAGCCCCAGCATTTT	CASRKTGPPNQPQHF
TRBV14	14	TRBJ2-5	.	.	TGTGCCAGCAGCCAAGTATTCCTTAAAGAGACCCAGTACTTC	CASSQVFLKETQYF
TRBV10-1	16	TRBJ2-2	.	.	TGCGCCAGCAGACCGGGATCCCCCGGGGACACCGGGGAGCTGTTTTTT	CASRPGSPGDTGELFF
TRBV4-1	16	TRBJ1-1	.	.	TGCGCCAGCAGCCAAGTCGGAGCCGGGGTGAACACTGAAGCTTTCTTT	CASSQVGAGVNTEAFF
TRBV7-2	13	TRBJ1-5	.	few	TGTGCCAGCAGCCTACAGGGTAAGCAGCCCCAGCATTTT	CASSLQGKQPQHF
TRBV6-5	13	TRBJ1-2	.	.	TGTGCCAGCAGCGGAGGGGTCGGAGGTGGCTACACCTTC	CASSGGVGGGYTF
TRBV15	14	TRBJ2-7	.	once	TGTGCCACCAGCAGAGATGAATCAGGAAACGAGCAGTACTTC	CATSRDESGNEQYF
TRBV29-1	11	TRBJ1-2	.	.	TGCAGCGTTGGGACGGACTATGGCTACACCTTC	CSVGTDYGYTF
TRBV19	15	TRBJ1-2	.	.	TGTGCCAGTAGTGTCCGACTCGAACAGACGGATGGCTACACCTTC	CASSVRLEQTDGYTF
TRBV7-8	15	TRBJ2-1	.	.	TGTGCCAGCAGCGCCCCCGACTTTTTTGTGAATGAGCAGTTCTTC	CASSAPDFFVNEQFF
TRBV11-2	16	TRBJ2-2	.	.	TGTGCCAGCAGCTCCGAGGAGGGGGCTAACACCGGGGAGCTGTTTTTT	CASSSEEGANTGELFF
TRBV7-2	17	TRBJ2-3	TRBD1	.	TGTGCCAGCAGCCCCCTCCGGGGACAGGGGTTGCCAGATACGCAGTATTTT	CASSPLRGQGLPDTQYF
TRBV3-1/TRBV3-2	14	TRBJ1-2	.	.	TGTGCCAGCAGGCAGGAGGGGGGAGCCTATGGCTACACCTTC	CASRQEGGAYGYTF
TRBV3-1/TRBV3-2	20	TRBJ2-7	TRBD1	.	TGTGCCAGCAGCCCTCATAGAACCGGGACAGGGGCCCGACTAGTCTACGAGCAGTACTTC	CASSPHRTGTGARLVYEQYF